What follows are 10 T cell receptor beta chains derived from one specimen sequenced in a study of T cell responses to AZD1222 COVID-19 vaccine. Only in-frame clones appear in the TCRdb table, and some are missing; sequencing was by immunoSEQ multiplex PCR. This sample's table reports more than 110,000 clones. Sequences were obtained from peripheral blood. The receptor source for this set is an adult in good health.

The rearrangement joins TRBV12-3 or TRBV12-4 to TRBJ1-2, with TRBD1 matching 7 bases. V shed 5 bases and J 4 bases; nucleotides not matched to a gene: 4. The CDR3 totals 13 residues. The CDR3 here is CASSPQGPYGYTF. For the CDR3, the DNA is TGTGCCAGCAGTCCACAGGGGCCCTATGGCTACACCTTC.

The rearrangement links TRBV10-1 to TRBJ2-7; 9 bases are a match to TRBD2. This CDR3 has 16 residues. V gave up 0 bases and J gave up 3 bases; unmatched junction bases: 6. CDR1 and CDR2 from the germline V gene are WNHNN and SYGVQD (reference sequence). The CDR3 here is CASSESRGGKFYEQYF. CDR3 DNA sequence: TGCGCCAGCAGTGAGTCGCGGGGGGGGAAGTTCTACGAGCAGTACTTC.

CDR3 sequence reads: CASSHRRSNTEAFF. In nucleotides, the CDR3 is TGTGCCAGCAGCCACCGAAGGAGCAACACTGAAGCTTTCTTT. The chain has TRBV7-8 and TRBJ1-1, with D unclear. The germline CDR1 and CDR2 sequences are SGHVS and FQNEAQ. The CDR3 has 14 amino acids. Trimming removed 5 bases from V and 2 bases from J, with 12 bases in between.

This chain joins TRBV11-2 and TRBJ2-2, with 8 bases matching TRBD2. The CDR3 loop spans 17 amino acids. The V and J ends lost 5 bases and 7 bases, in that order; junction bases with no gene match: 15. Germline V CDR1 and CDR2: SGHAT, FQNNGV. The DNA of the CDR3 is TGTGCCAGCAGCCCCAAGAGCGGGGGCTTAAGGATCGGGGAGCTGTTTTTT. Amino acids: CASSPKSGGLRIGELFF.

CDR3 sequence (DNA): TGTGCCACGACAGGGGTGACCGGGGAGCTGTTTTTT. Amino acid sequence: CATTGVTGELFF. The V call is TRBV24-1, the J call TRBJ2-2; 8 nucleotides agree with TRBD1. The CDR3 length is 12 residues. CDR1 is KGHDR and CDR2 is SFDVKD in the germline V gene. The V gene end was trimmed by 10 bases and the J gene end by 5 bases; junction bases not matched to a gene: 2.

The chain links TRBV15 to TRBJ2-4; a possible D gene is TRBD2 (6 bases). The V and J ends lost 3 bases and 1 base respectively, with 13 bases between them. The CDR3 length is 16 residues. Germline V gene lookup returns CDR1 LNHNV and CDR2 YYDKDF (reference sequence). CDR3 in amino acids: CATSSSLRGAKNIQYF. The CDR3 nucleotides read TGTGCCACCAGCAGTTCCCTTCGGGGGGCCAAAAACATTCAGTACTTC. Using reference TRBV15 and TRBJ2-4 for the parts outside the CDR3, the full variable domain is DAMVIQNPRYQVTQFGKPVTLSCSQTLNHNVMYWYQQKSSQAPKLLFHYYDKDFNNEADTPDNFQSRRPNTSFCFLDIRSPGLGDTAMYLCATSSSLRGAKNIQYFGAGTRLSVL.

This CDR3 is CASSEGVQPQHF. In DNA form, the CDR3 reads TGTGCCAGCAGTGAGGGGGTCCAGCCCCAGCATTTT. The chain joins TRBV25-1 to TRBJ1-5, with a possible D match to TRBD1 (5 bases). This CDR3 region has 12 residues. The germline gives CDR1 MGHDK, CDR2 SYGVNS. Deletions cut 3 bases from V and 7 bases from J, with 7 bases between.

The chain joins TRBV6-5 to TRBJ1-3, with 7 bases aligning to TRBD1. V lost 3 bases, J lost 4 bases, and 9 bases stayed unmatched. The CDR3 sequence is 16 residues long. Germline V gives CDR1 MNHEY, CDR2 SVGAGI. CDR3 DNA sequence: TGTGCCAGCAGTTATGGGCCAGGGACAGCCGGAAACACCATATATTTT. Protein: CASSYGPGTAGNTIYF.

This rearrangement joins TRBV6-1 to TRBJ2-5, with D hard to call. Trimming shortened V by 3 bases and J by 0 bases, and 8 bases separated the two germline ends. The CDR3 loop spans 14 amino acids. Germline V gene lookup returns CDR1 MNHNS and CDR2 SASEGT. The CDR3 nucleotides are TGTGCCAGCAGTGACCCTTGGGACCAAGAGACCCAGTACTTC. Its protein product is CASSDPWDQETQYF.

The chain couples TRBV5-1 to TRBJ2-2; D remains ambiguous. This CDR3 region has 14 residues. With 2 bases removed from V and 1 base from J, the gap between germline ends came to 6 bases. Germline-derived CDR1 and CDR2 are SGHRS and YFSETQ. CDR3 nucleotide sequence: TGCGCCAGCAGCTTCACACAGAACACCGGGGAGCTGTTTTTT. It specifies CASSFTQNTGELFF.